This T cell receptor beta chain was documented in a study of cytomegalovirus exposure and HLA in healthy donors. Overall study context: When 350 to 500 donors were genotyped, 81% of them were found to fall in the Caucasian-associated ancestry cluster.

Primers for the PCR totalled 60 Vbeta and 13 Jbeta. This table comes from immunoSEQ multiplex PCR, and its TCRdb copy is limited to in-frame clones, with some not included. The sample gives around 200,000 clones, approximately 80% of which show up once; 2% to 3% is in the top ten. Study-wide results and limits: In a later analysis, at a false discovery rate of 0.05, 15,000 to 20,000 TCR beta sequences were associated with HLA alleles.

To note about this clone: What it recognizes is unknown.

Unrecorded immune exposure was likely among donors, who were nominally healthy when sampled. Germline V lookup: CDR1 SGHVS, CDR2 FNYEAQ. V lost 5 bases to trimming and J lost 3 bases; unmatched junction nucleotides: 7. The CDR3 runs to 15 residues. This sequence was found in a woman aged 50 to 65 in good health and CMV-seropositive. The sample consisted of PBMCs. The chain is built from TRBV7-6 and TRBJ2-7; 10 bases are shared with TRBD1. The chain's CDR3 is CASSKGQGVGYEQYF. CDR3 nucleotide sequence: TGTGCCAGCAGCAAAGGACAGGGGGTCGGCTACGAGCAGTACTTC.